This T cell receptor (beta chain) was identified during a study of CD8 T cells in Susac syndrome. CD8+ and CD4+ T cells from blood underwent TCR beta sequencing. Isolation of CD8+ and CD4+ T cells was performed negatively, whereas enrichment of TEMRA cells was done by FACS. The CDR3 contains 15 residues. The germline gives CDR1 MNHNY, CDR2 SVGAGI (reference sequence). V gave up 0 bases and J gave up 3 bases, with 12 bases separating them. RNA totalling roughly 0.5 to 1 ug underwent reverse transcription with random hexamers. TCRdb itself ran the immunoSEQ multiplex PCR reads through MiXCR, one entry per CDR3 protein. The repertoire holds approximately 80,000 distinct CDR3 sequences, with 90% to 95% as singletons.

The TCR originated in a human donor with multiple sclerosis. Sequenced sample: CD8+ T cells from PBMCs. V is TRBV6-6 and J is TRBJ2-7, with D tentatively TRBD1 or TRBD2 (5 bases each). The CDR3, as DNA: TGTGCCAGCAGTTACTCGGGGGATGGAAGCTACGAGCAGTACTTC. Amino acid sequence: CASSYSGDGSYEQYF.